The sequence of this T cell receptor (beta chain) was determined in a study of metastatic and nonmetastatic thyroid tumors. No patient had received any treatment before thyroid surgery. TCRdb called clones again from the PCR reads with MiXCR. The sample consists of 19,000 or so clones, approximately 29% of them appearing once. The germline V and J ends were trimmed by 4 bases and 2 bases, with 9 bases remaining between them. The CDR3 contains 14 residues. The germline V gene encodes CDR1 SEHNR and CDR2 FQNEAQ (reference sequence). This chain uses TRBV7-9 with TRBJ2-1; maybe TRBD2 (5 bases). The sequencing input was adjacent normal tissue. This TCR came from a female donor with papillary thyroid cancer or a benign thyroid nodule (not recorded which). Some clones in this sample may be carry-over from other donors' samples. The CDR3 reads CASSSIGTYNEQFF. The CDR3 region has the DNA TGTGCCAGCAGCTCTATCGGGACCTACAATGAGCAGTTCTTC.